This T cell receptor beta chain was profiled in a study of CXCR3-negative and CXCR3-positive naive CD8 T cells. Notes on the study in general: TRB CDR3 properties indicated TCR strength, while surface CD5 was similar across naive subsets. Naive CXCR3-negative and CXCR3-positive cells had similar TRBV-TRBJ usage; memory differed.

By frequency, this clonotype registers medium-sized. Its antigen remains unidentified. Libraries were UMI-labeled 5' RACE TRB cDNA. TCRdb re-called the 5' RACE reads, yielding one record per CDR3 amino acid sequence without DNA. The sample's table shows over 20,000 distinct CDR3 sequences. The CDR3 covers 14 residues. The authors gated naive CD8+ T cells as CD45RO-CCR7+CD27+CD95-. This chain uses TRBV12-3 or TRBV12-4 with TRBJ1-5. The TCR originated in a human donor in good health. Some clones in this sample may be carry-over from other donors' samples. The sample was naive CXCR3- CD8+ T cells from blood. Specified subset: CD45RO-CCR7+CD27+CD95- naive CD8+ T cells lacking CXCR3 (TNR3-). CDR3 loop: CASSGTSSNQPQHF.